Sequencing of this T cell receptor (beta chain) was carried out in a study of T cell responses to AZD1222 COVID-19 vaccine. Study findings and constraints: Among those given AZD1222, only five or six were seropositive at baseline. Possibly, clonal diversity was underestimated; donors were largely white British and included more females.

Sequencing was performed with immunoSEQ multiplex PCR; in TCRdb, only in-frame clones are kept and a portion is missing. This table has 150,000 to 200,000 clones, about 88% appearing once. The V gene end was trimmed by 4 bases and the J gene end by 13 bases; junction bases not matched to a gene: 8. The CDR3 spans 13 residues. Per the germline V gene, CDR1 is MNHNY and CDR2 is SVGAGI (reference sequence). To note about this clone: The antigen remains unidentified.

Sequenced here: peripheral blood, sampled 28 days after the second AZD1222 dose. This sequence was found in an adult who received the AZD1222 COVID-19 vaccine. The rearrangement joins TRBV6-6 to TRBJ1-4, with 8 positions matching TRBD1. The CDR3 spells CASSSDRGIRLFF. CDR3 DNA: TGTGCCAGCAGTTCCGACAGGGGAATTCGACTGTTTTTT.